These T cell receptor beta chains were read from a single sample in a study of prognosis after radiotherapy for stage I lung cancer. TCRdb recomputed calls from the multiplex PCR reads with MiXCR, one row per CDR3 protein. The sample has tens of thousands of distinct CDR3 sequences, roughly 40% seen once; the top ten hold around a third. This specimen was PBMCs, taken before or after stereotactic body radiation therapy (not recorded which). All receptors derive from a donor over 45 with non-small cell lung cancer. Each CDR3 is given with its conserved first and last residue. A D gene is named only where the DNA matches it firmly. Rows may omit the clone size; those that give it use once, few, many or a size class.

j_gene | v_gene | d_gene | abundance | CDR3aa | CDR3nt
TRBJ2-5 | TRBV3-1 | - | many | CASSVLGETQYF | TGTGCCAGCAGTGTTTTGGGAGAGACCCAGTACTTC
TRBJ2-6 | TRBV6-1 | - | many | CASRQGLSGANVLTF | TGTGCCAGCAGACAGGGTTTGTCTGGGGCCAACGTCCTGACTTTC
TRBJ2-1 | TRBV4-3 | - | many | CASSQAGRYNEQFF | TGCGCCAGCAGCCAAGCGGGAAGATACAATGAGCAGTTCTTC
TRBJ1-4 | TRBV5-1 | - | many | CASSLDPGGSSLFF | TGCGCCAGCAGCTTGGACCCAGGTGGATCCTCCCTGTTTTTT
TRBJ1-3 | TRBV6-1 | TRBD1 | many | CASSHTTGAGNTIYF | TGTGCCAGCAGCCATACGACAGGGGCTGGAAACACCATATATTTT
TRBJ2-2 | TRBV19 | - | - | CASSIQGCANTGELFF | TGTGCCAGTAGTATCCAGGGCTGTGCGAACACCGGGGAGCTGTTTTTT
TRBJ2-5 | TRBV24-1 | - | many | CATSGGMRGQGETQYF | TGTGCCACCAGTGGTGGAATGAGGGGACAAGGAGAGACCCAGTACTTC
TRBJ1-6 | TRBV20-1 | - | many | CSVGGFDSPLHF | TGCAGTGTGGGTGGTTTTGATTCACCCCTCCACTTT
TRBJ2-1 | TRBV7-8 | - | - | CASSLAEADNEQFF | TGTGCCAGCAGCTTAGCGGAGGCAGACAATGAGCAGTTCTTC
TRBJ2-1 | TRBV2 | TRBD2 | - | CASIEGKVAGGSYNEQFF | TGTGCCAGCATCGAAGGGAAGGTTGCGGGAGGCTCCTACAATGAGCAGTTCTTC
TRBJ1-6 | TRBV10-3 | - | few | CAISVKGDVNSPLHF | TGTGCCATCAGTGTTAAAGGGGATGTGAATTCACCCCTCCACTTT
TRBJ2-1 | TRBV7-3 | TRBD2 | once | CASSSQGPLAGARDEQFF | TGTGCCAGCAGCTCCCAAGGCCCACTAGCGGGAGCGAGGGATGAGCAGTTCTTC
TRBJ2-3 | TRBV6-1 | - | few | CASSYGDSGNTDTQYF | TGTGCCAGCAGTTACGGGGATAGCGGTAACACAGATACGCAGTATTTT
TRBJ1-1 | TRBV5-4 | TRBD1 | many | CASSLGGGQGINTEAFF | TGTGCCAGCAGCTTGGGGGGGGGACAGGGAATAAACACTGAAGCTTTCTTT
TRBJ2-3 | TRBV7-9 | - | many | CASSLGLDTQYF | TGTGCCAGCAGCCTCGGACTGGATACGCAGTATTTT
TRBJ2-6 | TRBV11-2 | - | - | CASSSTSGDNVLTF | TGTGCCAGCAGCTCCACCTCTGGAGACAACGTCCTGACTTTC
TRBJ1-4 | TRBV6-5 | - | many | CASSYSRVGAATNEKLFF | TGTGCCAGCAGTTACAGCCGGGTAGGGGCGGCAACTAATGAAAAACTGTTTTTT
TRBJ2-2 | TRBV14 | - | - | CASSQDAGFDGELFF | TGTGCCAGCAGCCAAGATGCAGGGTTTGATGGGGAGCTGTTTTTT
TRBJ2-7 | TRBV20-1 | TRBD1 | many | CSAGVGTGVEQYF | TGCAGTGCTGGAGTCGGGACAGGGGTCGAGCAGTACTTC
TRBJ2-2 | TRBV27 | TRBD1 | - | CASSSGTDTGELFF | TGTGCCAGCAGTTCCGGGACAGACACCGGGGAGCTGTTTTTT
TRBJ1-6 | TRBV5-1 | - | once | CASSTEQGGRSPLHF | TGCGCCAGCAGCACGGAACAGGGTGGGCGGTCACCCCTCCACTTT
TRBJ1-2 | TRBV5-1 | TRBD1 | many | CASSGQSYGYTF | TGCGCCAGCTCGGGACAGAGCTATGGCTACACCTTC
TRBJ2-7 | TRBV3-1 | TRBD1 | many | CASSPQGVREQYF | TGTGCCAGCAGTCCACAGGGGGTAAGGGAGCAGTACTTC
TRBJ2-5 | TRBV7-9 | TRBD2 | many | CASSYSGVGETQYF | TGTGCCAGCAGCTATAGCGGGGTGGGAGAGACCCAGTACTTC
TRBJ2-7 | TRBV6-1 | TRBD2 | - | CASSGTSGGYEQYF | TGTGCCAGCAGCGGGACTAGCGGGGGGTACGAGCAGTACTTC
TRBJ2-7 | TRBV5-5 | - | many | CASTISLGVGEQYF | TGTGCCAGCACCATCAGTCTAGGGGTCGGCGAGCAGTACTTC
TRBJ1-2 | TRBV3-1 | - | many | CASSPRAQADYTF | TGTGCCAGCAGCCCTCGGGCCCAGGCCGACTACACCTTC
TRBJ2-5 | TRBV20-1 | TRBD2 | many | CSTKLAGVLETQYF | TGCAGTACAAAACTAGCGGGAGTTTTGGAGACCCAGTACTTC
TRBJ1-1 | TRBV7-2 | - | many | CASSYGQMNTEAFF | TGTGCCAGCAGCTACGGACAGATGAACACTGAAGCTTTCTTT
TRBJ2-5 | TRBV7-8 | - | - | CASILGETQYF | TGTGCCAGCATCTTAGGAGAGACCCAGTACTTC
TRBJ2-2 | TRBV5-5 | - | - | CASSLAPTGSGSGELFF | TGTGCCAGCAGCTTGGCCCCTACCGGGAGTGGGTCCGGGGAGCTGTTTTTT
TRBJ2-7 | TRBV7-8 | - | many | CASSFLITAYEQYF | TGTGCCAGCAGCTTTTTGATTACTGCCTACGAGCAGTACTTC
TRBJ2-7 | TRBV30 | TRBD2 | many | CAWKQSPGGASEQYF | TGTGCCTGGAAACAATCCCCCGGGGGGGCCTCCGAGCAGTACTTC
TRBJ2-2 | TRBV7-9 | - | - | CASIKFKPNTNTGELFF | TGTGCCAGCATAAAGTTCAAGCCCAACACGAACACCGGGGAGCTGTTTTTT
TRBJ2-2 | TRBV5-1 | - | medium-sized | CASSLGPEGGGELFF | TGCGCCAGCAGCTTGGGTCCAGAGGGAGGCGGGGAGCTGTTTTTT
TRBJ2-3 | TRBV20-1 | TRBD2 | many | CSASPSGKVGTQYF | TGCAGTGCTAGCCCTAGCGGAAAGGTCGGTACGCAGTATTTT
TRBJ1-2 | TRBV20-1 | - | medium-sized | CSAKQDLSRYGYTF | TGCAGTGCAAAACAGGATCTTTCACGCTATGGCTACACCTTC
TRBJ2-7 | TRBV18 | TRBD1 | many | CASSAGQGSGEQYF | TGTGCCAGCTCAGCTGGACAGGGGAGCGGCGAGCAGTACTTC
TRBJ2-2 | TRBV6-1 | - | few | CASREEGDTWELFF | TGTGCCAGCAGGGAGGAGGGAGACACCTGGGAGCTGTTTTTT
TRBJ2-7 | TRBV2 | TRBD1 | - | CASSQGANEQYF | TGTGCCAGCAGCCAGGGGGCAAACGAGCAGTACTTC
TRBJ2-2 | TRBV28 | - | many | CASSEQGSNTGELFF | TGTGCCAGCAGCGAACAGGGTTCGAACACCGGGGAGCTGTTTTTT
TRBJ1-4 | TRBV18 | - | many | CASSREAGTTNEKLFF | TGTGCCAGCTCACGGGAGGCCGGGACAACTAATGAAAAACTGTTTTTT
TRBJ2-7 | TRBV28 | TRBD2 | many | CASSLLPGGGPPYEQYF | TGTGCCAGCAGTCTCCTCCCCGGGGGGGGCCCCCCATACGAGCAGTACTTC
TRBJ2-3 | TRBV7-2 | - | - | CASSHPWDTQYF | TGTGCCAGCAGCCACCCCTGGGATACGCAGTATTTT
TRBJ2-7 | TRBV9 | - | - | CASSVGGESLAEQYF | TGTGCCAGCAGCGTAGGAGGGGAATCCTTGGCCGAGCAGTACTTC
TRBJ2-7 | TRBV2 | - | - | CAGRAHTSYQQYF | TGTGCCGGCAGGGCCCACACCAGCTACCAGCAGTACTTC
TRBJ2-2 | TRBV9 | - | many | CASSQSGELFF | TGTGCCAGCAGCCAGTCCGGGGAGCTGTTTTTT
TRBJ1-6 | TRBV11-2 | - | many | CASSRDGYNSPLHF | TGTGCCAGCAGCCGAGACGGCTATAATTCACCCCTCCACTTT
TRBJ2-7 | TRBV20-1 | TRBD1 | many | CSAATGQGTDEQYF | TGCAGTGCAGCAACGGGACAGGGAACCGACGAGCAGTACTTC
TRBJ2-1 | TRBV12-3/TRBV12-4 | - | many | CASSFEPPVGEQFF | TGTGCCAGCAGTTTCGAGCCTCCCGTCGGTGAGCAGTTCTTC
TRBJ2-7 | TRBV20-1 | - | - | CSATDQTRDGGPGEHYF | TGCAGTGCTACAGACCAAACTCGTGACGGGGGGCCGGGGGAGCATTACTTC